This T cell receptor (beta chain) was retrieved from a study of control samples from healthy donors and cancer patients. Data came from immunoSEQ multiplex PCR; TCRdb stores just in-frame clones and leaves some out. The repertoire holds about 94,000 clones, with 90% as singletons. Germline CDR1 and CDR2: SGHDN and FVKESK. The ends were cut back, 3 bases at V and 4 bases at J, with 9 bases in the middle. The CDR3 length is 13 residues. Sample: blood. This receptor was identified in a woman aged 18-29 years in good health. This rearrangement joins TRBV14 to TRBJ1-2; a possible D gene is TRBD1 (5 bases). CDR3 protein: CASSQGRFYGYTF. In nucleotides, the CDR3 is TGTGCCAGCAGCCAGGGGCGCTTCTATGGCTACACCTTC.